This is a list of T cell receptor beta chains from one sample in a study of neoadjuvant nivolumab and ipilimumab in lung cancer. This table comes from immunoSEQ multiplex PCR, and its TCRdb copy is limited to in-frame clones, with some not included. The sample contains approximately 9,000 clones, 84% of which appear only once. Specimen: tumor tissue, collected after neoadjuvant nivolumab, alone or with ipilimumab, at or shortly before surgery. These receptors were obtained from an adult with non-small cell lung cancer. Each CDR3 is given with its conserved first and last residue. D genes are given only for firm matches.

>.|TRBV30
CAWSRGPSDTQYF
>.|TRBV19
CASSIPGGHRGGYTF
>.|TRBV5-1
CASSLDEGLNEKLFF
>.|TRBV27
CASSFQGGAGKPQHF
>TRBD2|TRBV10-3
CATSSSGGDTDTQYF
>TRBD1|TRBV29-1
CSATGTGKGGYTF
>TRBD2|TRBV5-1
CASSLVSSGTLEQYF
>TRBD2|TRBV5-1
CASSLLGLLGSLGDTQYF
>.|TRBV5-1
CASSLDKGNTGELFF
>.|TRBV30
CAWGRRDTGRREQYF
>TRBD1|TRBV19
CASSIVRGQHYGYTF
>.|TRBV27
CASSLAEGGNIQYF
>.|TRBV11-2
CASSRGVIYGYTF
>.|TRBV5-4
CASSFDYSGNTIYF
>TRBD2|TRBV6-1
CASSTLAGVTGELFF
>TRBD1|TRBV2
CASSPTGQGLGYTF
>.|TRBV6-6
CAYRPGGSGGYTF
>TRBD1|TRBV6-5
CASSYGNRGNYGYTF
>TRBD1|TRBV6-6
CASRKDRAQPQHF
>.|TRBV11-2
CASSFYYEQYF
>.|TRBV6-5
CASARGETQYF
>.|TRBV29-1
CSVVEGSSLVGGYGYTF
>.|TRBV5-1
CASSLASKSFSGANVLTF
>.|TRBV6-1
CASRPVGLNNEQFF
>.|TRBV6-1
CASSEETWGNYGYTF
>TRBD1|TRBV7-2
CASSTRTGNTEAFF
>TRBD2|TRBV5-1
CASSRGTSGSATYEQYF
>.|TRBV19
CASSIDRLFTDTQYF
>.|TRBV6-5
CASSYGPTVTYEQYF
>.|TRBV10-3
CASGALTYEQYF
>.|TRBV9
CASSADSSNQPQHF
>.|TRBV2
CASTENGYQETQYF
>TRBD1|TRBV7-2
CASSFGTVNTEAFF
>.|TRBV5-1
CASSWGPLNTEAFF
>.|TRBV18
CASSEGSASGNTIYF
>TRBD1|TRBV11-2
CASSSDRRLEQFF
>.|TRBV7-9
CASSFTGDGGYTF
>.|TRBV14
CASSRRQGNTIYF
>TRBD1|TRBV4-1
CASALGQGFRSPLHF
>.|TRBV6-5
CASSYGVKGMDTEAFF
>.|TRBV19
CASSLQGEYGYTF
>.|TRBV4-1
CASSGPSDGPSVTDTQYF
>.|TRBV4-1
CASSQERVRQPQHF
>TRBD2|TRBV25-1
CASRQGGGREFF
>TRBD1|TRBV5-1
CASSSGTGGSYEQYF
>.|TRBV18
CASSLYQDEQFF
>.|TRBV30
CAWSGQGSSPLHF
>TRBD1|TRBV11-2
CASSGTGVYGYTF
>.|TRBV6-6
CASSYLQGTRDGYTF
>TRBD1|TRBV13
CASSFRGPYNEQFF
>TRBD1|TRBV5-1
CASSSGQMNTEAFF
>.|TRBV30
CAWRSARGVLTF
>.|TRBV5-6
CASSLGGASTF